Below, 24 T cell receptor beta chains from the same sample are listed, as sequenced in a study of regulatory and conventional T cells in RAG deficiency. The repertoire was sequenced with immunoSEQ multiplex PCR; TCRdb's copy has only in-frame clones and lacks some. The sample consists of about 50,000 clones, approximately 90% of them appearing once. Blood CD4+ CD25-low CD127-high conventional T cells supplied the genomic DNA template. The data were also submitted as part of a second study, on regulatory T cells. From that report: The PCR used 52 TRBV and 13 TRBJ primers.

The sequencing sample was made of CD4+ effector T cells sorted from blood. Receptors were obtained from a human donor in good health.

The chain joins TRBV9 to TRBJ2-7; TRBD2 matches 10 bases. Germline loops: CDR1 SGDLS, CDR2 YYNGEE. The CDR3 sequence is 15 residues long. The V and J ends lost 1 base and 1 base, in that order; junction bases with no gene match: 2. CDR3 nucleotide sequence: TGTGCCAGCAGCGTAAGCGGGGGGGCGTCCTACGAGCAGTACTTC. It yields the protein CASSVSGGASYEQYF.

The chain is built from TRBV15 and TRBJ2-1; weak D call: TRBD1 (5 bases). This CDR3 contains 16 residues. CDR1 is LNHNV and CDR2 is YYDKDF in the germline V gene (reference sequence). The V end lost 1 base, the J end lost 4 bases, and 14 bases lay between the germline ends. CDR3 loop: CATSRGWGRDYNEQFF. CDR3 coding DNA: TGTGCCACCAGCAGAGGCTGGGGCAGGGATTACAATGAGCAGTTCTTC.

The J gene is TRBJ2-3, the V gene TRBV2, with 9 bases aligning to TRBD1. Germline loops: CDR1 SNHLY, CDR2 FYNNEI. V was clipped by 6 bases and J by 4 bases; unmatched bases: 8. This CDR3 has 15 amino acids. The CDR3 DNA follows: TGTGCCAGCAGGGCCGGGACAGGGAAATCAGATACGCAGTATTTT. Protein product: CASRAGTGKSDTQYF.

The rearrangement joins TRBV5-1 to TRBJ2-7; TRBD2 aligns across 9 bases. The V and J ends lost 0 bases and 7 bases, in that order; junction bases with no gene match: 8. The germline V gene encodes CDR1 SGHRS and CDR2 YFSETQ. There are 15 residues in the CDR3. The CDR3 DNA follows: TGCGCCAGCAGCTTGGGGTCTAGCGGGAAGGAAGAGCAGTACTTC. It translates to CASSLGSSGKEEQYF.

In nucleotides, the CDR3 is TGTGCCAGCAGCTTATCAGTTATCCCCTACGAGCAGTACTTC. Translating it yields CASSLSVIPYEQYF. The V gene is TRBV11-3, the J gene TRBJ2-7, with D unresolved. Germline CDR1 and CDR2: SGHNT and YENEEA. CDR3 length: 14 amino acids. Trimming removed 2 bases at V and 2 bases at J, with 10 bases between.

This sequence joins TRBV7-6 and TRBJ1-1, with a tentative D call TRBD1 (6 bases). Deletions cut 3 bases from V and 8 bases from J, with 13 bases between. There are 13 residues in the CDR3. CDR1 is SGHVS and CDR2 is FNYEAQ in the germline V gene. CDR3 in DNA: TGTGCCAGCAGCTTCAGTTCAGGGGTCGAAGCTTTCTTT. The encoded protein is CASSFSSGVEAFF.

The gene calls are TRBV6-5 and TRBJ2-7; 10 bases are shared with TRBD1. The V segment lost 6 bases and the J segment 4 bases; nucleotides outside the gene matches: 9. There are 15 residues in the CDR3. The germline gives CDR1 MNHEY, CDR2 SVGAGI. This CDR3 reads CASSRPGQGLYEQYF. Here the CDR3 DNA reads TGTGCCAGCAGCCGCCCGGGACAGGGGTTGTACGAGCAGTACTTC.

The chain joins TRBV6-5 to TRBJ2-6; D is tentatively TRBD1 or TRBD2 (6 bases each). The CDR3 covers 15 residues. In germline, CDR1 is MNHEY, CDR2 SVGAGI. Trimming removed 7 bases at V and 2 bases at J, with 12 bases between. CDR3 loop: CASKGGRAGANVLTF. The CDR3 DNA follows: TGTGCCAGCAAAGGGGGGCGGGCTGGGGCCAACGTCCTGACTTTC.

The chain links TRBV6-6 to TRBJ1-4; 7 nucleotides line up with TRBD1. CDR1 and CDR2 from the germline V gene are MNHNY and SVGAGI (reference sequence). This CDR3 is built from 13 residues. V lost 5 bases, J lost 5 bases, and 2 bases stayed unmatched. The CDR3 DNA follows: TGTGCCAGCAGTCAGACAGGGAATGAAAAACTGTTTTTT. Translating gives CASSQTGNEKLFF.

V is TRBV7-2 and J is TRBJ1-2; D gene ambiguous. Germline values: CDR1 SGHTA, CDR2 FQGNSA. The CDR3 length is 13 residues. Trimming removed 1 base at V and 1 base at J, with 4 bases between. Written as DNA, the CDR3 is TGTGCCAGCAGCTTAGAACTTAACTATGGCTACACCTTC. Amino acids: CASSLELNYGYTF.

This chain links TRBV27 with TRBJ1-1; no clear D. The ends were cut back, 0 bases at V and 4 bases at J, with 6 bases in the middle. This CDR3 has 13 residues. Germline loops: CDR1 MNHEY, CDR2 SMNVEV (reference sequence). CDR3 residues: CASSLSKVTEAFF. The DNA for the CDR3 is TGTGCCAGCAGTTTATCGAAGGTCACTGAAGCTTTCTTT.

V and J are TRBV5-1 and TRBJ1-6, with D unclear. V lost 0 bases and J lost 3, with 16 bases in between. Germline V CDR1 and CDR2: SGHRS, YFSETQ. The CDR3 contains 18 residues. Here the CDR3 reads CASSLVSSRENYNSPLHF. DNA of the CDR3: TGCGCCAGCAGCTTGGTTTCATCTAGAGAAAACTATAATTCACCCCTCCACTTT.

J is TRBJ2-2 and V is TRBV6-5, with D possibly being TRBD1 (6 bases). CDR1 is MNHEY, CDR2 SVGAGI, per germline. The V and J ends lost 7 bases and 0 bases respectively, with 12 bases between them. The CDR3 runs 15 residues. The CDR3 is CASTPGHPNTGELFF. The CDR3 region has the DNA TGTGCCAGCACCCCGGGACATCCGAACACCGGGGAGCTGTTTTTT.

The J gene is TRBJ2-2, the V gene TRBV11-2; 11 bases match TRBD1. The germline gives CDR1 SGHAT, CDR2 FQNNGV. This CDR3 contains 15 residues. Losses at the gene ends were 8 bases for V and 7 bases for J; bases not matched to a gene: 9. The CDR3 nucleotides are TGTGCCAGCGCTGCCGGACAGGGGGCGGGCGGGGAGCTGTTTTTT. This translates into CASAAGQGAGGELFF.

The chain joins TRBV18 to TRBJ2-7, with D possibly being TRBD1 or TRBD2 (5 bases each). The CDR3 extends over 14 amino acids. Germline assignment: CDR1 KGHSH and CDR2 LQKENI. Trimming removed 2 bases at V and 5 bases at J, with 13 bases between. Here the CDR3 DNA reads TGTGCCAGCTCACCAAAGGCAGGGAGTAACGAGCAGTACTTC. It yields the protein CASSPKAGSNEQYF.

The chain combines TRBV30 with TRBJ1-5; possible D gene TRBD1, 6 bases. V lost 0 bases and J 7 bases, leaving 22 bases between the germline ends. Per the germline V gene, CDR1 is GTSNPN and CDR2 is SVGIG (reference sequence). This CDR3 contains 17 residues. The CDR3 sequence is CAWSVDLGGPRRQPQHF. Here the CDR3 DNA reads TGTGCCTGGAGTGTCGATCTAGGGGGGCCACGAAGACAGCCCCAGCATTTT.

The DNA of the CDR3 is TGTGCCAGCAGTCCTCACAAGGGGGGGCCCCTTTACCTCTACGAGCAGTACTTC. It codes for CASSPHKGGPLYLYEQYF. The V call is TRBV27, the J call TRBJ2-7; perhaps TRBD2 as D (7 bases). CDR3 length: 18 residues. V was cut by 5 bases and J by 3 bases, with 26 bases left in between. Germline V CDR1 and CDR2: MNHEY, SMNVEV (reference sequence).

The chain recombines TRBV6-5 with TRBJ1-5, with D possibly matching TRBD1 (5 bases). Germline V CDR1 and CDR2: MNHEY, SVGAGI. V lost 3 bases to trimming and J lost 4 bases, with 13 bases between them. The CDR3 spans 15 residues. The DNA for the CDR3 is TGTGCCAGCAGTTATGGAAGGGGATCAAATCAGCCCCAGCATTTT. Its protein is CASSYGRGSNQPQHF.

The J gene is TRBJ2-1, the V gene TRBV5-1, with 9 bases fitting TRBD1. V gave up 2 bases and J gave up 4 bases; unmatched junction bases: 4. The V gene's germline CDR1 is SGHRS and CDR2 YFSETQ. There are 15 residues in the CDR3. CDR3 coding DNA: TGCGCCAGCAGCTTCGGGGACAGGGAGTACAATGAGCAGTTCTTC. It yields the protein CASSFGDREYNEQFF. Full variable domain (remainder filled in from reference TRBV5-1 and TRBJ2-1): KAGVTQTPRYLIKTRGQQVTLSCSPISGHRSVSWYQQTPGQGLQFLFEYFSETQRNKGNFPGRFSGRQFSNSRSEMNVSTLELGDSALYLCASSFGDREYNEQFFGPGTRLTVL.

This chain links TRBV10-3 with TRBJ2-5; possible D gene TRBD2, 5 bases. CDR3 length equals 13 residues. Per the germline V gene, CDR1 is ENHRY and CDR2 is SYGVKD. Trimming cost V 7 bases and J 3 bases, with 12 bases left between them. The CDR3 region has the DNA TGTGCCATCACCCGGGAACCAAAAGAGACCCAGTACTTC. Protein sequence: CAITREPKETQYF.

The genes are TRBV7-2 and TRBJ2-7, with TRBD1 matching 9 bases. Per germline, CDR1 SGHTA and CDR2 FQGNSA. Trimming removed 1 base from V and 4 bases from J; junction bases left unmatched: 8. This CDR3 has 16 amino acids. The CDR3 nucleotides are TGTGCCAGCAGCTTAGGGGGCGTGGACAGGGGATACGAGCAGTACTTC. This gives the protein CASSLGGVDRGYEQYF. The whole variable domain, filled in from reference TRBV7-2 and TRBJ2-7, reads GAGVSQSPSNKVTEKGKDVELRCDPISGHTALYWYRQSLGQGLEFLIYFQGNSAPDKSGLPSDRFSAERTGGSVSTLTIQRTQQEDSAVYLCASSLGGVDRGYEQYFGPGTRLTVT.

This rearrangement joins TRBV28 to TRBJ1-3; no reliable D call. The CDR3 contains 15 residues. The germline V gene encodes CDR1 MDHEN and CDR2 SYDVKM. V was pared by 5 bases and J by 0 bases, with 11 bases between. For the CDR3, the DNA is TGTGCCAGCAGTCCCGGGATCCGCTCTGGAAACACCATATATTTT. This translates into CASSPGIRSGNTIYF.

The chain combines TRBV11-2 with TRBJ2-7, with TRBD1 identical over 8 bases. Germline lookup yields CDR1 SGHAT and CDR2 FQNNGV. This CDR3 has 17 residues. Losses at the gene ends were 3 bases for V and 5 bases for J; bases not matched to a gene: 15. The CDR3 region has the DNA TGTGCCAGCAGCTTGAGGGGGCCGGGACAGGTTTATGACGAGCAGTACTTC. Protein product: CASSLRGPGQVYDEQYF. The full variable domain, rest sourced from reference TRBV11-2 and TRBJ2-7, is EAGVAQSPRYKIIEKRQSVAFWCNPISGHATLYWYQQILGQGPKLLIQFQNNGVVDDSQLPKDRFSAERLKGVDSTLKIQPAKLEDSAVYLCASSLRGPGQVYDEQYFGPGTRLTVT.

The chain carries TRBV2 and TRBJ2-5; weak D call: TRBD2 (6 bases). The CDR3 is made up of 12 amino acids. V shed 11 bases and J shed 2 bases, with 12 bases lying between them. Per the germline V gene, CDR1 is SNHLY and CDR2 is FYNNEI. The CDR3 DNA reads as TGTGCCGGGGGACTGCTTCAAGAGACCCAGTACTTC. It specifies CAGGLLQETQYF.